Below are 9 T cell receptor beta chains sequenced from a single sample in a study of cytomegalovirus exposure and HLA in healthy donors. Profiling relied on immunoSEQ multiplex PCR, and the TCRdb table lists in-frame clones only, not all of them. The sample records 300,000 to 450,000 clones, 70% to 90% being singletons. Sequenced input: PBMCs. These TCRs come from a woman aged 18-35 years in good health and CMV-seronegative.

CDR3 nucleotide sequence: TGTGCCAGCAGTTTATCCTATAATCCTTCTTTGAAAGAGCAGTACTTC. Its protein is CASSLSYNPSLKEQYF. V usage is TRBV27 and J usage is TRBJ2-7; no firm D call. The CDR3 has 16 residues. Germline-derived CDR1 and CDR2 are MNHEY and SMNVEV (reference sequence). V lost 0 bases and J lost 7, with 19 bases in between.

The V call is TRBV28, the J call TRBJ1-1, with D perhaps TRBD1 (6 bases). V was clipped by 3 bases and J by 5 bases, with 10 bases between them. The CDR3 has 13 amino acids. Germline V gene sequence: CDR1 MDHEN, CDR2 SYDVKM. DNA of the CDR3: TGTGCCAGCAGTTTCGGACAGAAGACTGAAGCTTTCTTT. Its translation: CASSFGQKTEAFF.

A few counts support this clone. This chain links TRBV30 with TRBJ1-5; maybe TRBD1 (5 bases). The CDR3 consists of 15 residues. The germline V gene encodes CDR1 GTSNPN and CDR2 SVGIG (reference sequence). V lost 1 base, J lost 4 bases, and 14 bases lay in between. DNA of the CDR3: TGTGCCTGGAGTGGGTGGAGGGGTGGAAATCAGCCCCAGCATTTT. Its translation: CAWSGWRGGNQPQHF.

The V gene is TRBV2, the J gene TRBJ2-7; a possible D gene is TRBD2 (6 bases). V gave up 1 base and J gave up 2 bases, with 12 bases separating them. From germline, CDR1 is SNHLY and CDR2 FYNNEI. This CDR3 contains 15 residues. This CDR3 is CASSEGAGRTYEQYF. The CDR3 DNA reads TGTGCCAGCAGTGAAGGGGCGGGGCGGACCTACGAGCAGTACTTC.

V gene TRBV13 combines with J gene TRBJ1-4; D is possibly TRBD1 (5 bases). This CDR3 spans 15 amino acids. Germline CDR1 reads PRHDT; CDR2 reads FYEKMQ (reference sequence). The ends were cut back, 0 bases at V and 4 bases at J, with 9 bases in the middle. CDR3 nucleotides: TGTGCCAGCAGCTTAGGAGACAGAGTTAATGAAAAACTGTTTTTT. Its protein product is CASSLGDRVNEKLFF.

The genes are TRBV27 and TRBJ2-1; 14 bases fit TRBD2. The ends lost 8 bases at V and 10 bases at J; junction bases unmatched: 7. The germline V gene encodes CDR1 MNHEY and CDR2 SMNVEV (reference sequence). CDR3 length equals 14 residues. The CDR3 bases are TGTGCCAGCGGATGGACTAGCGGGGGGTCGGAGCAGTTCTTC. Amino acid sequence: CASGWTSGGSEQFF.

This chain connects TRBV2 to TRBJ1-1; no clear D gene. V gave up 4 bases and J gave up 1 base, with 7 bases separating them. Per germline, CDR1 SNHLY and CDR2 FYNNEI. This CDR3 is 13 amino acids long. The CDR3 region is CASSGEGNTEAFF. CDR3 nucleotide sequence: TGTGCCAGCAGTGGCGAGGGGAACACTGAAGCTTTCTTT.

The chain employs TRBV6-5 and TRBJ1-2; D might be TRBD1 (5 bases). CDR3 length equals 14 residues. Trimming took off 3 bases at V and 1 base at J, with 9 bases between the two ends. The germline gives CDR1 MNHEY, CDR2 SVGAGI. As DNA, the CDR3 is TGTGCCAGCAGTTATTTAGGGGTTAACTATGGCTACACCTTC. It yields the protein CASSYLGVNYGYTF.

The V gene is TRBV5-1, the J gene TRBJ1-2; the D gene is possibly TRBD1 (6 bases). Trimming stripped 0 bases from V and 6 bases from J, with 18 bases between. This CDR3 is 16 amino acids long. Germline-derived CDR1 and CDR2 are SGHRS and YFSETQ. CDR3 amino acids: CASSLAGGRNADGYTF. CDR3 sequence (DNA): TGCGCCAGCAGCTTGGCCGGGGGGCGAAATGCGGATGGCTACACCTTC.